The next 32 T cell receptor beta chains were all read from a single sample in a study of cytomegalovirus exposure and HLA in healthy donors. Sequenced by immunoSEQ multiplex PCR; TCRdb stores in-frame clones only, minus some. This table holds under 200,000 clones, roughly nine tenths found once. What was sequenced was PBMCs. All receptors come from a woman under 40 in good health and CMV-seronegative.

The rearrangement joins TRBV4-1 to TRBJ2-3; a weak D match, TRBD2 (6 bases). The germline V gene has CDR1 MGHRA and CDR2 YSYEKL. CDR3 length: 15 amino acids. The germline V and J ends were trimmed by 4 bases and 2 bases, with 13 bases remaining between them. CDR3 sequence (DNA): TGCGCCAGCAGCCGAGTAGCGGACCCCACAGATACGCAGTATTTT. This codes for CASSRVADPTDTQYF.

This clone has more than one count but fewer than ten. The CDR3, as DNA: TGCAGCGTTGAAGATCCCAGGGGAGGAGGGGCCAACGTCCTGACTTTC. It encodes CSVEDPRGGGANVLTF. This chain joins TRBV29-1 and TRBJ2-6, with D perhaps TRBD1 or TRBD2 (6 bases each). Germline lookup yields CDR1 SQVTM and CDR2 ANQGSEA. Trimming left V 0 bases short and J 4 bases short, with 13 bases between. CDR3 size: 16 residues. The entire variable domain, with the rest obtained from reference TRBV29-1 and TRBJ2-6, is as follows: SAVISQKPSRDICQRGTSLTIQCQVDSQVTMMFWYRQQPGQSLTLIATANQGSEATYESGFVIDKFPISRPNLTFSTLTVSNMSPEDSSIYLCSVEDPRGGGANVLTFGAGSRLTVL.

The genes are TRBV4-3 and TRBJ1-1; D perhaps matches TRBD1 (5 bases). From germline, CDR1 is LGHNA and CDR2 YSLEER. The CDR3 is made up of 14 amino acids. Trimming cost V 0 bases and J 5 bases, with 10 bases left between them. As DNA, the CDR3 is TGCGCCAGCAGCCAAGATGAGGGGCGTACTGAAGCTTTCTTT. Residues: CASSQDEGRTEAFF.

The genes are TRBV7-2 and TRBJ1-2; 7 positions match TRBD1. From germline, CDR1 is SGHTA and CDR2 FQGNSA. The CDR3 has 16 amino acids. After removal of 5 bases from V and 4 bases from J, the junction contained 13 bases not matched to a gene. The CDR3 region is CASSPGGQGEGYGYTF. As DNA, the CDR3 is TGTGCCAGCAGCCCCGGTGGGCAGGGGGAAGGCTATGGCTACACCTTC.

This chain links TRBV7-8 with TRBJ2-7; D ambiguous. Trimming removed 0 bases at V and 0 bases at J, with 6 bases between. CDR1 and CDR2 (germline): SGHVS, FQNEAQ. This CDR3 has 14 amino acids. The CDR3 is CASSLAQHSYEQYF. For the CDR3, the DNA is TGTGCCAGCAGCTTAGCCCAGCACTCCTACGAGCAGTACTTC.

This clone showed up just a few times. The chain links TRBV7-8 to TRBJ2-5; 11 bases map to TRBD2. The trim removed 2 bases at V and 5 bases at J, leaving 25 bases unmatched. CDR3 length: 22 amino acids. CDR1 is SGHVS, CDR2 FQNEAQ, per germline. This CDR3 is CASSLRGPGRELAGGRRETQYF. CDR3 coding DNA: TGTGCCAGCAGCTTACGGGGCCCAGGGAGGGAGTTAGCGGGAGGGCGGAGGGAGACCCAGTACTTC. The entire variable domain, with the rest obtained from reference TRBV7-8 and TRBJ2-5, is as follows: GAGVSQSPRYKVAKRGQDVALRCDPISGHVSLFWYQQALGQGPEFLTYFQNEAQLDKSGLPSDRFFAERPEGSVSTLKIQRTQQEDSAVYLCASSLRGPGRELAGGRRETQYFGPGTRLLVL.

This clone came up once. This chain joins TRBV5-1 and TRBJ2-7, with 7 bases aligning to TRBD1. V trimming: 4 bases; J trimming: 5 bases; junction bases outside the gene matches: 15. CDR1 and CDR2 from the germline V gene are SGHRS and YFSETQ. The CDR3 covers 16 residues. The CDR3, as DNA: TGCGCCAGCAGCGGCTTAGAAAAGGGGGCGGGCGACGAGCAGTACTTC. Its translation: CASSGLEKGAGDEQYF.

V is TRBV5-4 and J is TRBJ2-6; D is tentatively TRBD1 or TRBD2 (5 bases each). CDR1 and CDR2 (germline): SGHNT, YYREEE (reference sequence). This CDR3 has 19 residues. V gave up 4 bases and J gave up 0 bases, with 20 bases separating them. The CDR3 reads CASSRPPGPGISGANVLTF. The CDR3, as DNA: TGTGCCAGCAGCCGACCCCCAGGGCCGGGAATCTCTGGGGCCAACGTCCTGACTTTC.

The rearrangement joins TRBV7-9 to TRBJ2-7; the D is unclear. Trimming took off 6 bases at V and 2 bases at J, with 11 bases between the two ends. The CDR3 extends over 13 amino acids. Germline values: CDR1 SEHNR, CDR2 FQNEAQ (reference sequence). The chain's CDR3 is CASRSPQAYEQYF. The CDR3 nucleotides read TGTGCCAGCAGGAGTCCTCAAGCCTACGAGCAGTACTTC.

This chain uses TRBV6-4 with TRBJ2-1; 8 bases align to TRBD2. Losses at the gene ends were 8 bases for V and 8 bases for J; bases not matched to a gene: 14. Germline CDR1 and CDR2: MRHNA and SNTAGT. The CDR3 extends over 15 amino acids. The CDR3 loop is CASSPFGGGNDEQFF. The CDR3 DNA reads TGTGCCAGCTCCCCTTTTGGCGGGGGGAACGATGAGCAGTTCTTC.

The rearrangement uses TRBV29-1 and TRBJ2-7; possibly TRBD1 for D (6 bases). V dropped 2 bases and J dropped 3 bases, with 14 bases sitting between them. Germline values: CDR1 SQVTM, CDR2 ANQGSEA. The CDR3 is made up of 14 amino acids. The CDR3 coding sequence is TGCAGCGTTGAATTGGCAGGGGATGGCTACGAGCAGTACTTC. This translates into CSVELAGDGYEQYF.

A single count supports this clone. The chain uses TRBV9 and TRBJ1-5; TRBD1 aligns across 11 bases. The V gene end was trimmed by 3 bases and the J gene end by 4 bases; junction bases not matched to a gene: 3. CDR3 length: 15 residues. In germline, CDR1 is SGDLS, CDR2 YYNGEE. The CDR3 protein is CASSAGQGENQPQHF. In DNA, the CDR3 is TGTGCCAGCAGCGCGGGACAGGGGGAGAATCAGCCCCAGCATTTT.

This chain uses TRBV9 with TRBJ2-7, with D maybe TRBD2 (7 bases). The CDR3 is 16 amino acids. CDR1 and CDR2 from the germline V gene are SGDLS and YYNGEE. The ends were cut back, 3 bases at V and 2 bases at J, with 18 bases in the middle. The CDR3 DNA reads as TGTGCCAGCAGCGGTGGGGGGGCAGCTTCCCCCTACGAGCAGTACTTC. Translated, it gives CASSGGGAASPYEQYF.

This chain links TRBV7-8 with TRBJ2-7; possible D gene TRBD1, 8 bases. V was clipped by 6 bases and J by 6 bases, with 21 bases between them. CDR1 is SGHVS and CDR2 is FQNEAQ in the germline V gene. This CDR3 contains 15 residues. Here the CDR3 DNA reads TGTGCCAGCAGGGACAGGGTCGGCACGGGGGGCGAGCAGTACTTC. Its protein is CASRDRVGTGGEQYF.

The chain carries TRBV30 and TRBJ1-1; D is ambiguous. CDR3 length equals 11 residues. Trimming cost V 2 bases and J 6 bases, with 7 bases left between them. Looked up from germline, CDR1 is GTSNPN and CDR2 is SVGIG (reference sequence). In nucleotides, the CDR3 is TGTGCCTGGAGTCCCCAGGCTGAAGCTTTCTTT. It is translated as CAWSPQAEAFF.

The chain has TRBV6-5 and TRBJ2-2, with D unclear. Germline V gene sequence: CDR1 MNHEY, CDR2 SVGAGI. This CDR3 spans 15 amino acids. V lost 2 bases to trimming and J lost 1 base, with 8 bases between them. The CDR3 region has the DNA TGTGCCAGCAGTTACGTGTGGGGGAACACCGGGGAGCTGTTTTTT. Translating it yields CASSYVWGNTGELFF.

V gene TRBV11-2 combines with J gene TRBJ1-1; D remains ambiguous. Trimming cost V 10 bases and J 1 base, with 22 bases left between them. Germline CDR1 reads SGHAT; CDR2 reads FQNNGV. The CDR3 has 16 amino acids. The CDR3 loop is CAIRSRVQVPNTEAFF. For the CDR3, the DNA is TGTGCCATCCGGTCGAGGGTGCAGGTACCGAACACTGAAGCTTTCTTT.

The gene calls are TRBV7-6 and TRBJ2-7; D gene unclear. CDR3 length: 15 residues. The V and J ends lost 0 bases and 0 bases respectively, with 9 bases between them. CDR1 and CDR2 from the germline V gene are SGHVS and FNYEAQ. CDR3 amino acids: CASSLAPSSSYEQYF. In nucleotides, the CDR3 is TGTGCCAGCAGCTTAGCGCCGAGTAGCTCCTACGAGCAGTACTTC.

Only one count was recorded for this clone. V usage is TRBV5-6 and J usage is TRBJ2-3; perhaps TRBD2 as D (5 bases). With 0 bases removed from V and 2 bases from J, the gap between germline ends came to 16 bases. Looked up from germline, CDR1 is SGHDT and CDR2 is YYEEEE. This CDR3 is 17 amino acids long. The CDR3 coding sequence is TGTGCCAGCAGCTTGGTCGGTGCGGGCCTATACACAGATACGCAGTATTTT. Its protein is CASSLVGAGLYTDTQYF.

V gene TRBV4-1 combines with J gene TRBJ2-3, with no clear D. Trimming left V 0 bases short and J 2 bases short, with 12 bases between. In germline, CDR1 is MGHRA, CDR2 YSYEKL. The CDR3 has 16 residues. The CDR3 reads CASSQDASSPTDTQYF. The DNA of the CDR3 is TGCGCCAGCAGCCAAGATGCTAGTAGCCCCACAGATACGCAGTATTTT.

The J gene is TRBJ2-1, the V gene TRBV30; 13 bases fit TRBD2. Unmatched junction bases numbered 6, after V lost 1 base and J lost 15 bases. The CDR3 is made up of 13 amino acids. Per the germline V gene, CDR1 is GTSNPN and CDR2 is SVGIG (reference sequence). The CDR3 region is CAWSGTSGRFRFF. DNA of the CDR3: TGTGCCTGGAGTGGGACTAGCGGGAGATTTAGGTTCTTC.

The rearrangement uses TRBV9 and TRBJ2-7; a weak D match, TRBD2 (6 bases). The CDR3 covers 13 residues. From germline, CDR1 is SGDLS and CDR2 YYNGEE. Trimming removed 4 bases from V and 7 bases from J, with 15 bases in between. The CDR3 is CASSLGSSQEQYF. CDR3 in DNA: TGTGCCAGCAGCCTCGGGAGCAGCCAAGAGCAGTACTTC.

This clone was observed a few times. The chain carries TRBV2 and TRBJ1-6; D gene unclear. The CDR3 is made up of 14 amino acids. Germline lookup yields CDR1 SNHLY and CDR2 FYNNEI. Trimming shortened V by 7 bases and J by 10 bases, and 17 bases separated the two germline ends. Here the CDR3 reads CASTAWPGGSPLHF. In DNA, the CDR3 is TGTGCCAGCACCGCATGGCCGGGCGGCTCACCCCTCCACTTT.

The chain uses TRBV5-1 and TRBJ2-4; 8 positions agree with TRBD2. The ends lost 0 bases at V and 3 bases at J; junction bases unmatched: 20. This CDR3 has 21 amino acids. Germline V gene data show CDR1 as SGHRS and CDR2 as YFSETQ. CDR3 bases: TGCGCCAGCAGCTTGGCACTCGAACAGGAACGGGAGGGCCCCGTCAAAAACATTCAGTACTTC. This encodes CASSLALEQEREGPVKNIQYF. The complete variable domain, with remaining parts taken from reference TRBV5-1 and TRBJ2-4, reads KAGVTQTPRYLIKTRGQQVTLSCSPISGHRSVSWYQQTPGQGLQFLFEYFSETQRNKGNFPGRFSGRQFSNSRSEMNVSTLELGDSALYLCASSLALEQEREGPVKNIQYFGAGTRLSVL.

CDR3 loop: CASSFPGQQNEQFF. The CDR3 DNA reads TGTGCCAGCAGCTTCCCGGGACAGCAGAATGAGCAGTTCTTC. This chain uses TRBV7-3 with TRBJ2-1; 7 positions agree with TRBD1. With V trimmed by 3 bases and J by 7 bases, 6 bases remained unmatched. The CDR3 has 14 residues. Germline CDR1 reads SGHTA; CDR2 reads FQGTGA.

The V call is TRBV5-4, the J call TRBJ1-6; D gene unclear. Per germline, CDR1 SGHNT and CDR2 YYREEE (reference sequence). The CDR3 loop spans 16 amino acids. V was trimmed by 4 bases and J by 7 bases, leaving 18 bases between them. The DNA for the CDR3 is TGTGCCAGCAGCCCCGGGTCTAGAGGACCCAATTCACCCCTCCACTTT. This translates into CASSPGSRGPNSPLHF.

J is TRBJ2-5 and V is TRBV9; 11 bases line up with TRBD2. The J segment lost 5 bases and the V segment lost 0 bases, leaving 9 bases of the junction unmatched. The CDR3 covers 17 residues. The germline V gene has CDR1 SGDLS and CDR2 YYNGEE. As DNA, the CDR3 is TGTGCCAGCAGCGTAGGCCTAGCGGGAGGTCCCACTGAGACCCAGTACTTC. Translation: CASSVGLAGGPTETQYF.

V usage is TRBV18 and J usage is TRBJ2-1, with D maybe TRBD2 (6 bases). In germline, CDR1 is KGHSH, CDR2 LQKENI. The CDR3 runs 14 residues. V lost 1 base to trimming and J lost 7 bases, with 11 bases between them. As DNA, the CDR3 is TGTGCCAGCTCACCACTGACTAGAGGTAATGAGCAGTTCTTC. Translated: CASSPLTRGNEQFF.

This clone was found a few times. The chain is built from TRBV11-2 and TRBJ2-1; D perhaps matches TRBD2 (6 bases). This CDR3 region has 15 residues. The V gene's germline CDR1 is SGHAT and CDR2 FQNNGV. The V end was cut by 5 bases, the J end by 5 bases, with 16 bases between. CDR3 in DNA: TGTGCCAGCAGCCGATCCGGGACTGGAGACAATGAGCAGTTCTTC. It translates to CASSRSGTGDNEQFF. The variable domain in full, with the rest retrieved from reference TRBV11-2 and TRBJ2-1, is EAGVAQSPRYKIIEKRQSVAFWCNPISGHATLYWYQQILGQGPKLLIQFQNNGVVDDSQLPKDRFSAERLKGVDSTLKIQPAKLEDSAVYLCASSRSGTGDNEQFFGPGTRLTVL.

This clone appeared a single time. The chain is built from TRBV5-4 and TRBJ2-3; maybe TRBD2 (7 bases). The V end lost 4 bases, the J end lost 7 bases, and 25 bases lay between the germline ends. The CDR3 sequence is 17 residues long. Germline lookup yields CDR1 SGHNT and CDR2 YYREEE (reference sequence). In DNA form, the CDR3 reads TGTGCCAGCAGCAATCTAGGGGTAGGGGGGGGTGAACATACGCAGTATTTT. The encoded protein is CASSNLGVGGGEHTQYF.

This rearrangement joins TRBV5-8 to TRBJ1-2; 7 bases are shared with TRBD1. V lost 0 bases, J lost 8 bases, and 16 bases stayed unmatched. Germline V gene sequence: CDR1 SGHTS, CDR2 YDEGEE. The CDR3 extends over 17 amino acids. The chain's CDR3 is CASSLGKSTGAAKGYTF. CDR3 nucleotide sequence: TGTGCCAGCAGCTTGGGAAAAAGTACAGGGGCCGCGAAGGGCTACACCTTC.

This chain connects TRBV15 to TRBJ1-2; no clear D. The CDR3 has 14 amino acids. Trimming took 0 bases from V and 5 from J, leaving 10 bases between them. Germline V gives CDR1 LNHNV, CDR2 YYDKDF (reference sequence). The CDR3 reads CATSRDRAAYGYTF. The CDR3 nucleotides read TGTGCCACCAGCAGAGATCGGGCAGCTTATGGCTACACCTTC.